The sequence of this TCR beta chain was determined in a study of beta chain features in type 1 diabetes. Expressed TCRB transcripts were sequenced, since all the RNA that had been isolated was reverse transcribed. Method: immunoSEQ multiplex PCR; TCRdb's copy keeps in-frame clones and lacks some. The table lists hundreds of thousands of clones, 25% to 35% of them singletons, with 0.05% to 0.07% in the top ten. Germline CDR1 and CDR2: GTSNPN and SVGIG (reference sequence). Trimming shortened V by 6 bases and J by 5 bases, and 16 bases separated the two germline ends. The CDR3 is 13 residues long. Sorting that relied on CD45RO/CCR7/CD25/CD127/CD95/CD27 yielded CD4+ naive, central memory, regulatory and stem cell-like memory cells.

The sequence came from a man between 18 and 29 years old in good health. Sequences were obtained from naive CD4+ T cells from blood. V is TRBV30 and J is TRBJ2-5; possible D gene TRBD1, 5 bases. In nucleotides, the CDR3 is TGTGCCTGCCGCAGGGTGACCGGGGAGACCCAGTACTTC. Protein product: CACRRVTGETQYF.